Listed here is a single T cell receptor beta chain. Its cognate antigen is unknown. The CDR3 covers 14 residues. Germline loops: CDR1 SQVTM, CDR2 ANQGSEA. cDNA encoding TCR beta was synthesized via 5'RACE template switching incorporating UMIs. One entry per CDR3 protein, without DNA, is what TCRdb gives after re-calling the 5' RACE reads. The table for this sample gives 300,000 to 500,000 distinct CDR3 sequences. This specimen belongs to a study of T cells expressing NK-cell markers. As for the study in general: Sorted CD3+CD56+NKG2C+, CD3+CD56+NKG2C- and CD3+CD56-NKG2C+ T-cell subsets were beta-chain profiled. Serological testing identified seven of the eight sequenced donors as HCMV-seropositive and one as seronegative. Regarding the study as a whole: In roughly six donors, dominant CD3+CD56+NKG2C+ clonotypes ranked among the top 10 CD8+ clonotypes.

The sequenced sample was blood T cells: a sorted CD56 or NKG2C T cell subset, CD4+ or CD8+ T cells, or bulk PBMC T cells (not recorded which). This chain uses TRBV29-1 with TRBJ1-2; as DNA is missing, the TRBD1 call by TCRdb cannot be tested. This clonotype was sampled from a woman aged 50 to 60 in good health. CDR3 loop: CSVADSPSDYGYTF.